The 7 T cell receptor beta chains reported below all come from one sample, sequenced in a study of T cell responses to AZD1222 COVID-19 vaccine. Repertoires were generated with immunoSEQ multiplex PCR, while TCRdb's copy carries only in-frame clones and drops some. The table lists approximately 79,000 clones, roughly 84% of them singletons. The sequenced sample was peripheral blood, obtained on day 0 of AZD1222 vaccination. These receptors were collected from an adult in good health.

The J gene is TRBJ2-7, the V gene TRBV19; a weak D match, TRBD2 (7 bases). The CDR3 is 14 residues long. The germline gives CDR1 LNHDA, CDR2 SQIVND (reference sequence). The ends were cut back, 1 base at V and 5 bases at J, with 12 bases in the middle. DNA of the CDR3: TGTGCCAGTAGTATAGCGGCGGGGGCCCACGAGCAGTACGTC. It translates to CASSIAAGAHEQYV.

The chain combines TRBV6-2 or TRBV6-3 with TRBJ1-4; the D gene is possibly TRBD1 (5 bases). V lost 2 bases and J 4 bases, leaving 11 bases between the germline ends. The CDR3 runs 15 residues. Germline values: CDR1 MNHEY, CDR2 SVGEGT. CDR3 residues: CASSYPRGGNEKLFF. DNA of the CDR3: TGTGCCAGCAGTTACCCCCGGGGGGGTAATGAAAAACTGTTTTTT.

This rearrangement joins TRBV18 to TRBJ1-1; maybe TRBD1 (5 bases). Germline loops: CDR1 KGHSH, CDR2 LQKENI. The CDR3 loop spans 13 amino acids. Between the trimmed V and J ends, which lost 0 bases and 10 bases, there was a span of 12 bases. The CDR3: CASSPPGPEGAFF. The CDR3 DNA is TGTGCCAGCTCACCACCGGGACCGGAGGGAGCTTTCTTT.

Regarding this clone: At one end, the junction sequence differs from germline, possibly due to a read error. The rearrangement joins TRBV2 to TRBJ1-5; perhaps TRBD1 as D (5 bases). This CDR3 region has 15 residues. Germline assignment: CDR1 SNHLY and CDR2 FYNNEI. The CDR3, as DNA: TGTGCCAGCAGTGAGGGAGAGGGACGGAATCGGCCCCAGCATTTT. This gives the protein CASSEGEGRNRPQHF.

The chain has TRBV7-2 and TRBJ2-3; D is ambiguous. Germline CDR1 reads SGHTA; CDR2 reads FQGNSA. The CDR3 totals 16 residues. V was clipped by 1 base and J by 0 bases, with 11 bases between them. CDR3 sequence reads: CASSLDSRASTDTQYF. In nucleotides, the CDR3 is TGTGCCAGCAGCTTAGACTCTCGTGCTAGCACAGATACGCAGTATTTT.

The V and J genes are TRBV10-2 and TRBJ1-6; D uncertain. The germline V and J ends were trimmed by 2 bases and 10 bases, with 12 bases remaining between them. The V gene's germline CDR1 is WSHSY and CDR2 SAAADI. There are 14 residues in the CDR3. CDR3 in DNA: TGCGCCAGCAGTGAGGGTCAGGTCGCCTCACCCCTCCACTTT. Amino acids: CASSEGQVASPLHF.

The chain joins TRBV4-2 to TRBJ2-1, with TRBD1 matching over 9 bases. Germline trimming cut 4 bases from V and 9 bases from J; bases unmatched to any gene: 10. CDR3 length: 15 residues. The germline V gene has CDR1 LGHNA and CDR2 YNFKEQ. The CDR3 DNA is TGTGCCAGCAGCCCGGGACAGGGATCGTGGGGTGAGCAGTTCTTC. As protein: CASSPGQGSWGEQFF.